This T cell receptor (beta chain) originates from a study of cytomegalovirus exposure and HLA in healthy donors. Study-wide results and limits: Later genetic work tied a missense DCLRE1C variant to beta-chain V and J trimming. What a later analysis showed was that several of the most significant clusters appeared linked to common viral pathogens. Most TCR sequences proved rare, with some public TCRs found in many donors.

The primer mix had 60 Vbeta and 13 Jbeta primers. Repertoires were generated with immunoSEQ multiplex PCR, while TCRdb's copy carries only in-frame clones and drops some. The sample gives 100,000 or so clones, about 69% of which show up once; around 1.3% is in the top ten. Note on this clone: Antigen specificity is unknown.

V lost 0 bases to trimming and J lost 4 bases, with 12 bases between them. This CDR3 is built from 15 residues. Germline loops: CDR1 LGHNA, CDR2 YSLEER. Specimen: PBMCs. This receptor was taken from a middle-aged man in good health and CMV-seronegative. The chain is built from TRBV4-3 and TRBJ2-5; D possibly corresponds to TRBD1 (5 bases). CDR3 amino acids: CASSQDSSGLETQYF. CDR3 in DNA: TGCGCCAGCAGCCAAGATTCGTCAGGGTTAGAGACCCAGTACTTC.